This T cell receptor beta chain was sequenced during a study of Ad26.COV2.S vaccination and SARS-CoV-2 variants. At the level of the study: Doses of Ad26.COV2.S were injected into muscle once or twice, 56 days apart.

Treatment meaning: approximately 18 received Ad26.COV2.S at low or high dose, single or two shots; about 5 received placebo; per-sample allocation not given. Vaccine and placebo recipients were sampled on day 63 after the first injection. The CDR3 is 10 residues long. Trimming took 5 bases from V and 7 from J, leaving 3 bases between them. Looked up from germline, CDR1 is SNHLY and CDR2 is FYNNEI. A note on this clone: Its antigen is unknown.

Clones were read by immunoSEQ multiplex PCR, and TCRdb kept only the in-frame ones, dropping some. The sample holds 300,000 to 400,000 clones, around 87% seen once. Study results and limitations: It was vaccine recipients, not placebo recipients, who had the higher spike-specific TCR breadth. Reported findings describe substantial breadth in spike-specific CD8+ and CD4+ T cell responses following vaccination. Placebo and vaccine recipients had non-spike TCR breadth that was similar.

This rearrangement joins TRBV2 to TRBJ2-1; D call uncertain. Material: peripheral blood, obtained in a trial of Ad26.COV2.S vaccine versus placebo. This sequence was found in a person aged 18-60 years who received the Ad26.COV2.S COVID-19 vaccine or a placebo. CDR3 amino acids: CASSNNEQFF. CDR3 DNA: TGTGCCAGCAGTAATAATGAGCAGTTCTTC.